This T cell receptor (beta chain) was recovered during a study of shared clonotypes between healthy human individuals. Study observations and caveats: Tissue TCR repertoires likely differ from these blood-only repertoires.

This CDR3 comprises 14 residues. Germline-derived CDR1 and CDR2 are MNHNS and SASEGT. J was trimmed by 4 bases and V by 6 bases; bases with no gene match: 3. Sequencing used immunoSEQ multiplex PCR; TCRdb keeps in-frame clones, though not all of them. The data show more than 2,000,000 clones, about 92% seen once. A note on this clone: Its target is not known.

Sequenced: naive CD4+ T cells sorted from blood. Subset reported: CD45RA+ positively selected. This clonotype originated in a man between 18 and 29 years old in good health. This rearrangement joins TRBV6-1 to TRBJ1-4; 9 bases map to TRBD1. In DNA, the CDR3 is TGTGCCAGCAGAACAGGGGGCTTTAATGAAAAACTGTTTTTT. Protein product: CASRTGGFNEKLFF.